The subject of this entry is one T cell receptor (beta chain). What it binds is unknown. Germline loops: CDR1 GTSNPN, CDR2 SVGIG (reference sequence). J was trimmed by 0 bases and V by 5 bases; bases with no gene match: 6. The CDR3 covers 14 residues. The data stem from a study of shared clonotypes between healthy human individuals. Study details: Three CD4 naive, three CD4 memory, two CD8 naive and one CD8 memory plate were used per donor. Study-wide results and limits: Naive subsets, compared against memory subsets, generally had larger estimated richness values.

Genomic DNA belonging to each subset was distributed in equal measure over several immunoSEQ plates. Repertoires were generated with immunoSEQ multiplex PCR, while TCRdb's copy carries only in-frame clones and drops some. The sample has under 750,000 clones, 55% to 75% seen once. The sample consisted of memory CD4+ T cells sorted from blood. The subset here: CD45RA-negative fraction. This chain joins TRBV30 and TRBJ2-7; 8 bases fit TRBD1. The sequence derives from a woman aged 25 to 39 in good health. The CDR3 DNA is TGTGCCTGGGGGGGACAGGCGCGCTCCTACGAGCAGTACTTC. Amino acid sequence: CAWGGQARSYEQYF.